These 28 T cell receptor beta chains originate from one sample sequenced in a study of early T cells in non-severe SARS-CoV-2 infection (dated by TCRdb to about 2021). Libraries were made using 5' RACE. Sequencing was carried out with a NextSeq 500. Using fastp trimming at Q25 and MiXCR clonotype assembly, TCRdb reanalyzed the public sequencing data and kept in-frame beta chains. Records with the same CDR3 protein are collapsed into one entry carrying the most frequent genes and DNA. Here the sample has tens of thousands of distinct CDR3 sequences; 5.6% occur a single time. Roughly 4.8% of the sample lies in the top ten. Material: whole blood. These receptors were obtained from an adult who was a healthcare worker with PCR-confirmed SARS-CoV-2 infection or an uninfected control (not recorded which).

This clonotype was recorded many times. This rearrangement joins TRBV5-1 to TRBJ1-5, with 7 bases fitting TRBD1. J gave up 2 bases and V 4 bases, and 3 bases lay outside the gene matches. The CDR3 loop spans 14 amino acids. Germline V lookup: CDR1 SGHRS, CDR2 YFSETQ. The CDR3 sequence: CASSPGQGNQPQHF. The DNA for the CDR3 is TGCGCCAGCAGCCCAGGACAGGGCAATCAGCCCCAGCATTTT.

This clonotype was seen at least ten times. V and J are TRBV13 and TRBJ2-1; 7 positions agree with TRBD2. The V segment lost 0 bases and the J segment 7 bases; nucleotides outside the gene matches: 6. CDR1 is PRHDT and CDR2 is FYEKMQ in the germline V gene (reference sequence). The CDR3 has 15 residues. CDR3 nucleotide sequence: TGTGCCAGCAGCTTAGGGGCGGGAGCTGGGAATGAGCAGTTCTTC. Protein: CASSLGAGAGNEQFF. Filled out from reference TRBV13 and TRBJ2-1, the complete variable domain reads AAGVIQSPRHLIKEKRETATLKCYPIPRHDTVYWYQQGPGQDPQFLISFYEKMQSDKGSIPDRFSAQQFSDYHSELNMSSLELGDSALYFCASSLGAGAGNEQFFGPGTRLTVL.

The CDR3 loop reads CASSINLQGANIQYF. DNA for the CDR3: TGTGCCAGTAGTATAAACCTCCAGGGGGCGAACATTCAGTACTTC. The V gene is TRBV19, the J gene TRBJ2-4; 8 bases are shared with TRBD1. Germline assignment: CDR1 LNHDA and CDR2 SQIVND (reference sequence). The CDR3 has 15 residues. V lost 2 bases to trimming and J lost 7 bases; unmatched junction nucleotides: 7.

The chain employs TRBV28 and TRBJ2-7, with 7 bases fitting TRBD2. There are 15 residues in the CDR3. The germline V gene encodes CDR1 MDHEN and CDR2 SYDVKM. The V gene end was trimmed by 4 bases and the J gene end by 1 base; junction bases not matched to a gene: 7. CDR3 loop: CASSSAGEGSYEQYF. For the CDR3, the DNA is TGTGCCAGCAGTTCTGCGGGAGAGGGATCCTACGAGCAGTACTTC.

This clonotype has at least ten counts. The V gene is TRBV6-2 or TRBV6-3, the J gene TRBJ2-1; maybe TRBD2 (6 bases). The CDR3 extends over 13 amino acids. V was shortened by 5 bases and J by 7 bases, with 12 bases between the two germline ends. Germline assignment: CDR1 MNHEY and CDR2 SVGEGT. In DNA form, the CDR3 reads TGTGCCAGCAGTGCGGGGTGGGATAATGAGCAGTTCTTC. As protein: CASSAGWDNEQFF.

This clonotype has at least ten counts. The V call is TRBV7-2, the J call TRBJ2-7; the D gene is possibly TRBD1 (6 bases). Germline V gives CDR1 SGHTA, CDR2 FQGNSA. V lost 5 bases, J lost 2 bases, and 10 bases lay in between. CDR3 length: 13 amino acids. The CDR3 DNA reads as TGTGCCAGCAGCCCGGACAGTACCTACGAGCAGTACTTC. Protein sequence: CASSPDSTYEQYF. The complete variable domain, with remaining parts taken from reference TRBV7-2 and TRBJ2-7, reads GAGVSQSPSNKVTEKGKDVELRCDPISGHTALYWYRQSLGQGLEFLIYFQGNSAPDKSGLPSDRFSAERTGGSVSTLTIQRTQQEDSAVYLCASSPDSTYEQYFGPGTRLTVT.

This clonotype was counted ten times or more. The rearrangement joins TRBV29-1 to TRBJ2-7, with D uncertain. The CDR3 length is 13 residues. The V and J ends lost 1 base and 5 bases respectively, with 12 bases between them. CDR1 is SQVTM and CDR2 is ANQGSEA in the germline V gene. CDR3 residues: CSVEGAAVNEQYF. The CDR3 nucleotides are TGCAGCGTTGAAGGGGCAGCTGTCAACGAGCAGTACTTC.

In its sample, this clonotype was seen many times. The V gene is TRBV7-3, the J gene TRBJ2-5, with D uncertain. Trimming took off 3 bases at V and 1 base at J, with 6 bases between the two ends. The germline V gene has CDR1 SGHTA and CDR2 FQGTGA. The CDR3 is made up of 13 amino acids. DNA for the CDR3: TGTGCCAGCAGCTTCGGATCCCAAGAGACCCAGTACTTC. This encodes CASSFGSQETQYF.

This clonotype was detected many times. The rearrangement uses TRBV29-1 and TRBJ2-1; D is unclear. Germline V gene lookup returns CDR1 SQVTM and CDR2 ANQGSEA. The CDR3 is 12 residues long. Trimming left V 4 bases short and J 4 bases short, with 8 bases between. DNA for the CDR3: TGCAGCGTTGGGCCCACTTACAATGAGCAGTTCTTC. It translates to CSVGPTYNEQFF.

There are a few counts of this clonotype. CDR3 protein: CASSGQGQAEQYF. The CDR3 nucleotides are TGTGCCAGCAGTGGACAGGGGCAGGCCGAGCAGTACTTC. The V call is TRBV2, the J call TRBJ2-7; 8 bases are shared with TRBD1. Germline V gives CDR1 SNHLY, CDR2 FYNNEI. CDR3 length equals 13 residues. V lost 4 bases and J lost 6; bases outside the gene matches: 5.

In this sample, this clonotype turned up once. This sequence may be a read error, since a much larger clone differs from it by one base. The chain joins TRBV3-1 to TRBJ1-2, with D unresolved. Germline V CDR1 and CDR2: LGHDT, YNNKEL (reference sequence). Deletions cut 7 bases from V and 2 bases from J, with 11 bases between. This CDR3 is 13 amino acids long. CDR3 sequence: CASNHQDNYGYTF. The CDR3 DNA reads as TGTGCCAGCAACCACCAAGACAACTATGGCTACACCTTC.

Many counts were recorded for this clonotype. CDR3 sequence: CSARGRGDPPKNIQYF. CDR3 coding DNA: TGCAGTGCTAGAGGTCGGGGGGACCCACCCAAAAACATTCAGTACTTC. This rearrangement joins TRBV20-1 to TRBJ2-4, with TRBD2 matching over 7 bases. V lost 1 base and J lost 2; bases outside the gene matches: 8. Germline CDR1 is DFQATT and CDR2 is SNEGSKA (reference sequence). The CDR3 consists of 16 residues.

This clonotype has just a few counts. This sequence joins TRBV7-2 and TRBJ2-3; D unclear. Trimming cost V 1 base and J 9 bases, with 5 bases left between them. Looked up from germline, CDR1 is SGHTA and CDR2 is FQGNSA. This CDR3 is built from 11 residues. The CDR3 reads CASSLDRTQYF. The CDR3 DNA is TGTGCCAGCAGCTTAGACCGGACGCAGTATTTT.

The V and J genes are TRBV6-2 or TRBV6-3 and TRBJ2-7; D uncertain. This CDR3 comprises 9 residues. V lost 9 bases, J lost 3 bases, and 3 bases lay in between. Germline lookup yields CDR1 MNHEY and CDR2 SVGEGT. The DNA of the CDR3 is TGTGCCAGTATCTACGAGCAGTACTTC. This sequence encodes CASIYEQYF.

This chain's CDR3 is CASSLEIAGSGYTF. The CDR3 DNA is TGTGCCAGCAGTCTTGAAATCGCAGGTTCTGGCTACACCTTC. V usage is TRBV2 and J usage is TRBJ1-2; no firm D call. Trimming took off 5 bases at V and 7 bases at J, with 17 bases between the two ends. CDR1 and CDR2 from the germline V gene are SNHLY and FYNNEI. The CDR3 contains 14 residues.

This clonotype was observed many times. The chain combines TRBV11-1 with TRBJ2-1, with D uncertain. V gave up 5 bases and J gave up 0 bases, with 17 bases separating them. The CDR3 has 17 amino acids. CDR1 is SGHAT and CDR2 is FQDESV in the germline V gene (reference sequence). This chain's CDR3 is CASSPPGASSSYNEQFF. In DNA form, the CDR3 reads TGTGCCAGCAGCCCTCCAGGAGCGTCCAGCTCCTACAATGAGCAGTTCTTC.

In this sample, this clonotype turned up many times. The rearrangement uses TRBV7-2 and TRBJ1-6, with 8 bases fitting TRBD1. There are 14 residues in the CDR3. Germline V gene sequence: CDR1 SGHTA, CDR2 FQGNSA. Trimming removed 5 bases from V and 6 bases from J; junction bases left unmatched: 3. In DNA, the CDR3 is TGTGCCAGCAGCCCTACAGGGGGTAATTCACCCCTCCACTTT. Residues: CASSPTGGNSPLHF. Drawing the rest from reference TRBV7-2 and TRBJ1-6, the complete variable domain is GAGVSQSPSNKVTEKGKDVELRCDPISGHTALYWYRQSLGQGLEFLIYFQGNSAPDKSGLPSDRFSAERTGGSVSTLTIQRTQQEDSAVYLCASSPTGGNSPLHFGNGTRLTVT.

At least ten counts were recorded for this clonotype. The chain employs TRBV7-9 and TRBJ1-2; weak D call: TRBD1 (5 bases). V was trimmed by 1 base and J by 2 bases, leaving 5 bases between them. CDR3 length: 13 amino acids. Germline lookup yields CDR1 SEHNR and CDR2 FQNEAQ (reference sequence). DNA for the CDR3: TGTGCCAGCAGCTTAGAGGGGAACTATGGCTACACCTTC. Translation gives CASSLEGNYGYTF. Filled out from reference TRBV7-9 and TRBJ1-2, the complete variable domain reads DTGVSQNPRHKITKRGQNVTFRCDPISEHNRLYWYRQTLGQGPEFLTYFQNEAQLEKSRLLSDRFSAERPKGSFSTLEIQRTEQGDSAMYLCASSLEGNYGYTFGSGTRLTVV.

There are many counts of this clonotype. CDR3 protein: CASSPGVGEEGEKLFF. CDR3 coding DNA: TGTGCCAGCTCACCGGGCGTAGGGGAAGAAGGTGAAAAACTGTTTTTT. The chain uses TRBV18 and TRBJ1-4, with a weak D call TRBD1 (5 bases). The CDR3 extends over 16 amino acids. Germline loops: CDR1 KGHSH, CDR2 LQKENI. V lost 3 bases and J 7 bases, leaving 18 bases between the germline ends.

This clonotype was detected only a few times. The chain carries TRBV12-3 or TRBV12-4 and TRBJ2-4; tentatively, D is TRBD1 (6 bases). V was cut by 5 bases and J by 2 bases, with 16 bases left in between. The CDR3 is made up of 16 amino acids. The CDR3 bases are TGTGCCAGCAGTCCCCGGGACACGTTCTCCAAAAACATTCAGTACTTC. This gives the protein CASSPRDTFSKNIQYF.

This clonotype has at least ten counts. This chain uses TRBV5-1 with TRBJ2-1; TRBD1 matches 9 bases. The germline CDR1 and CDR2 sequences are SGHRS and YFSETQ. There are 15 residues in the CDR3. J was trimmed by 1 base and V by 5 bases; bases with no gene match: 4. CDR3 sequence reads: CASSRQGGSYNEQFF. Written as DNA, the CDR3 is TGCGCCAGCAGTAGACAGGGGGGATCCTACAATGAGCAGTTCTTC.

The table lists this clonotype with many counts. This sequence joins TRBV29-1 and TRBJ2-1, with D unclear. Germline V gene sequence: CDR1 SQVTM, CDR2 ANQGSEA. The V gene lost 2 bases and the J gene lost 8 bases, with 13 bases spanning the gap. This CDR3 has 13 residues. The CDR3 is CSVERLVMDEQFF. As DNA, the CDR3 is TGCAGCGTTGAACGGCTAGTGATGGATGAGCAGTTCTTC.

This clonotype was observed at least ten times. An end of the junction does not agree with germline; a read error may underlie this. J is TRBJ1-5 and V is TRBV10-3; tentative D call: TRBD1 (5 bases). Germline CDR1 reads ENHRY; CDR2 reads SYGVKD. CDR3 length equals 13 residues. The CDR3 sequence: CAIREGAGQPQHF. CDR3 in DNA: TGTGCCATCCGTGAAGGGGCAGGTCAGCCCCAGCATTTT.

In its sample, this clonotype was seen many times. The chain has TRBV11-3 and TRBJ2-1; TRBD2 aligns across 8 bases. Per the germline V gene, CDR1 is SGHNT and CDR2 is YENEEA. The CDR3 totals 14 residues. V was clipped by 5 bases and J by 4 bases; unmatched bases: 4. Here the CDR3 DNA reads TGTGCCAGCAGCAGCCGGGAGGGGTACAATGAGCAGTTCTTC. It yields the protein CASSSREGYNEQFF.

On this clonotype: It may be a read error: a sequence one base away is much more abundant. V usage is TRBV13 and J usage is TRBJ2-7, with unresolved D. This CDR3 is built from 11 residues. The V and J ends lost 3 bases and 5 bases respectively, with 5 bases between them. Germline loops: CDR1 PRHDT, CDR2 FYEKMQ (reference sequence). In DNA form, the CDR3 reads TGTGCCAGCAGCTTCACCGACGAGCAGTACTTC. Protein product: CASSFTDEQYF.

This clonotype was seen at least ten times. This rearrangement joins TRBV28 to TRBJ2-6; D assignment may be TRBD1 or TRBD2 (5 bases each). Germline-derived CDR1 and CDR2 are MDHEN and SYDVKM. This CDR3 is built from 16 residues. The V and J ends lost 6 bases and 0 bases respectively, with 12 bases between them. This CDR3 reads CASSGATISGANVLTF. CDR3 DNA: TGTGCCAGCAGCGGGGCCACAATCTCTGGGGCCAACGTCCTGACTTTC.

This clonotype came up many times. The chain joins TRBV27 to TRBJ2-2, with unresolved D. There are 12 residues in the CDR3. CDR1 MNHEY and CDR2 SMNVEV come from the germline V gene (reference sequence). The V end lost 5 bases, the J end lost 4 bases, and 5 bases lay between the germline ends. DNA of the CDR3: TGTGCCAGCAGTCTCCTCACCGGGGAGCTGTTTTTT. Amino acids: CASSLLTGELFF.

This clonotype came up many times. This chain uses TRBV12-3 or TRBV12-4 with TRBJ2-7, with TRBD2 matching 8 bases. The V segment lost 7 bases and the J segment 3 bases; nucleotides outside the gene matches: 5. This CDR3 comprises 13 residues. The CDR3 DNA is TGTGCCAGCAACAACGGGGGGGACTACGAGCAGTACTTC. Residues: CASNNGGDYEQYF.